This TCR beta chain was profiled in a study of blood T cell repertoires in COVID-19. Methods used by the authors: Amplification of reference gene primers was used by the study to estimate nucleated cell counts. The data were produced by immunoSEQ multiplex PCR, yet TCRdb's version contains in-frame clones alone and is incomplete. V and J calls and clone size are those listed in that table; D and trimming were worked out from the DNA. Of about 46,000 clones in the sample, roughly 85% were seen once. The Seattle patients joined while their infection was active and were tracked longitudinally afterward. Germline loops: CDR1 SNHLY, CDR2 FYNNEI. V shed 1 base and J shed 5 bases, with 17 bases lying between them. The CDR3 spans 16 residues.

The specimen was peripheral blood. The origin of this receptor is a woman older than 75 with COVID-19, enrolled during active disease. V is TRBV2 and J is TRBJ1-2; D unclear. The CDR3 loop is CASSEGLPRGGYGYTF. The CDR3 DNA is TGTGCCAGCAGTGAAGGTCTACCGCGTGGAGGATATGGCTACACCTTC.